This TCR beta chain emerged from a study of identical twins. This CDR3 comprises 15 residues. The V and J ends lost 6 bases and 4 bases, in that order; junction bases with no gene match: 9. Template switching added a universal primer site; cDNA carried unique molecular identifiers. MiXCR was run by TCRdb on the 5' RACE reads, yielding one entry per CDR3 protein. Counted here are 1,800,000 or so distinct CDR3 sequences, 32% occurring once; the ten biggest clones make up about 0.27%. The sample taken for sequencing was cord blood. The rearrangement uses TRBV12-3 or TRBV12-4 and TRBJ1-5; TRBD1 matches 7 bases. The receptor was isolated from a newborn girl in good health. Here the CDR3 reads CASRHDRVGNQPQHF. CDR3 bases: TGTGCCAGCAGACACGACAGGGTTGGAAATCAGCCCCAGCATTTT.